This T cell receptor (beta chain) stems from a study of control samples from healthy donors and cancer patients. TCRdb's table, derived via immunoSEQ multiplex PCR, lists solely in-frame clones and lacks some. Of roughly 370,000 clones in the sample, more than 80% were seen once. Between the trimmed V and J ends, which lost 0 bases and 0 bases, there was a span of 6 bases. Germline values: CDR1 SGDLS, CDR2 YYNGEE. CDR3 size: 14 residues. Comments on this clone: This specimen includes other DNA sequences encoding the same CDR3.

The clonotype comes from a man in his forties with head and neck cancer. The sequencing sample was made of PBMCs. The chain employs TRBV9 and TRBJ1-1; D is ambiguous. The CDR3 region is CASSVGVLNTEAFF. CDR3 in DNA: TGTGCCAGCAGCGTAGGAGTTCTGAACACTGAAGCTTTCTTT.